The sequence of this T cell receptor (beta chain) was determined in a study of blood T cell repertoires in COVID-19. V lost 4 bases, J lost 7 bases, and 3 bases stayed unmatched. This CDR3 contains 13 residues. Germline CDR1 PRHDT, CDR2 FYEKMQ (reference sequence). Per the original data handling: Estimates of nucleated cell counts were drawn from the amplification of reference gene primers. The protocol was immunoSEQ multiplex PCR, while the TCRdb copy is restricted to in-frame clones and leaves out a portion. V, J and clone size were drawn from that table, and D and trimming were deduced from the DNA. The table includes 200,000 to 250,000 clones, approximately 78% detected once.

This receptor was obtained from a woman in her thirties or forties with acute or convalescent COVID-19. Sequencing was carried out using peripheral blood. The chain couples TRBV13 to TRBJ2-3, with 9 nucleotides matching TRBD1. CDR3: CASSWDRENTQYF. CDR3 in DNA: TGTGCCAGCAGCTGGGACAGGGAAAATACGCAGTATTTT.